One and the same sample provided the 13 T cell receptor beta chains below, sequenced in a study of graft-versus-host responses after intestinal transplantation. These receptors have no identified antigens. Here immunoSEQ multiplex PCR was the method, and the copy in TCRdb shows in-frame clones only, minus some. The table has fewer than 130,000 clones, roughly 93% seen once. This specimen consisted of unstimulated CD8+ T cells sorted from spleen or lymph node cells, obtained before intestinal transplant. These receptors were collected from a human donor who received an intestinal transplant.

The rearrangement links TRBV4-1 to TRBJ2-5; D possibly uses TRBD1 or TRBD2 (5 bases each). The germline V and J ends were trimmed by 8 bases and 3 bases, with 10 bases remaining between them. This CDR3 has 12 residues. The germline V gene has CDR1 MGHRA and CDR2 YSYEKL. DNA for the CDR3: TGCGCCAGCGCAGGGCGGGAAGAGACCCAGTACTTC. Its protein product is CASAGREETQYF.

The V gene is TRBV5-4, the J gene TRBJ2-7; no clear D. Germline values: CDR1 SGHNT, CDR2 YYREEE (reference sequence). Trimming stripped 1 base from V and 2 bases from J, with 10 bases between. The CDR3 has 14 amino acids. The CDR3 DNA is TGTGCCAGCAGCTTGCTGAACGGACCCTACGAGCAGTACTTC. It specifies CASSLLNGPYEQYF.

The chain couples TRBV7-9 to TRBJ2-2; 11 bases line up with TRBD1. CDR1 is SEHNR, CDR2 FQNEAQ, per germline (reference sequence). V dropped 4 bases and J dropped 5; count of bases not matched to a gene: 6. The CDR3 totals 16 residues. CDR3 DNA: TGTGCCAGCAGCTCCCCCGGGACAGGGGGGACCGGGGAGCTGTTTTTT. As protein: CASSSPGTGGTGELFF.

The chain joins TRBV6-7 to TRBJ2-5, with unresolved D. TRBV6-7 is annotated as an ORF whose role is uncertain. This CDR3 comprises 12 residues. Trimming left V 1 base short and J 5 bases short, with 5 bases between. CDR3 DNA: TGTGCCAGCAGTTACTTCCGGGAGACCCAGTACTTC. The encoded protein is CASSYFRETQYF.

The chain carries TRBV23-1 and TRBJ2-1; 7 bases line up with TRBD1. TRBV23-1 is annotated as an ORF whose role is uncertain. V lost 4 bases and J lost 1; bases outside the gene matches: 7. The CDR3 spans 16 residues. CDR3 DNA: TGCGCCAGCAGTCGGGACAGCTCCCTTTCCTACAATGAGCAGTTCTTC. It is translated as CASSRDSSLSYNEQFF.

This rearrangement joins TRBV19 to TRBJ2-7, with 9 bases that match TRBD2. CDR1 and CDR2 (germline): LNHDA, SQIVND (reference sequence). CDR3 length: 12 amino acids. V dropped 9 bases and J dropped 2; count of bases not matched to a gene: 2. CDR3 nucleotide sequence: TGTGCCAGCGCGGGAGGGCCCTACGAGCAGTACTTC. This translates into CASAGGPYEQYF.

The chain combines TRBV10-1 with TRBJ1-5; a possible D gene is TRBD1 (5 bases). This CDR3 has 15 amino acids. V dropped 6 bases and J dropped 15 bases, with 27 bases sitting between them. Germline CDR1 is WNHNN and CDR2 is SYGVQD (reference sequence). The CDR3 loop reads CASSPGFQGPNIPHF. The CDR3 DNA is TGCGCCAGCAGCCCGGGTTTCCAGGGACCCAATATACCGCATTTT.

The V call is TRBV2, the J call TRBJ1-1; D is possibly TRBD1 (6 bases). The CDR3 loop spans 13 amino acids. Germline loops: CDR1 SNHLY, CDR2 FYNNEI. The V end was cut by 7 bases, the J end by 5 bases, with 14 bases between. The CDR3 nucleotides read TGTGCCAGCACCCGGACAGATGGTACTGAAGCTTTCTTT. This encodes CASTRTDGTEAFF.

Here the CDR3 DNA reads TGTGCCAGCAGCCGGACAGGGGACGGGCAGCCCCAGCATTTT. This translates into CASSRTGDGQPQHF. The rearrangement uses TRBV5-6 and TRBJ1-5; 9 bases align to TRBD1. CDR1 is SGHDT, CDR2 YYEEEE, per germline. This CDR3 is built from 14 residues. V dropped 4 bases and J dropped 7; count of bases not matched to a gene: 6. Full variable domain (outside the CDR3, taken from reference TRBV5-6 and TRBJ1-5): DAGVTQSPTHLIKTRGQQVTLRCSPKSGHDTVSWYQQALGQGPQFIFQYYEEEERQRGNFPDRFSGHQFPNYSSELNVNALLLGDSALYLCASSRTGDGQPQHFGDGTRLSIL.

This sequence joins TRBV5-6 and TRBJ2-4; a weak D match, TRBD1 (6 bases). V was pared by 3 bases and J by 0 bases, with 16 bases between. This CDR3 region has 17 residues. CDR1 and CDR2 (germline): SGHDT, YYEEEE. The CDR3 bases are TGTGCCAGCAGCTCCTCTAGGACAGTTCTAGCCAAAAACATTCAGTACTTC. Protein: CASSSSRTVLAKNIQYF.

This clone appeared once. This chain connects TRBV19 to TRBJ2-7; TRBD2 agrees at 7 bases. J was trimmed by 0 bases and V by 5 bases; bases with no gene match: 4. Germline CDR1 is LNHDA and CDR2 is SQIVND (reference sequence). The CDR3 runs to 14 residues. The chain's CDR3 is CASSSGGASYEQYF. As DNA, the CDR3 is TGTGCCAGTAGTTCGGGGGGAGCCTCCTACGAGCAGTACTTC.

V and J are TRBV6-5 and TRBJ2-6; D gene uncertain. The CDR3 loop spans 16 amino acids. The germline V gene has CDR1 MNHEY and CDR2 SVGAGI. The V end lost 2 bases, the J end lost 1 base, and 9 bases lay between the germline ends. This chain's CDR3 is CASSYLTLSGANVLTF. The DNA of the CDR3 is TGTGCCAGCAGTTACCTCACCCTATCTGGGGCCAACGTCCTGACTTTC.

The chain combines TRBV9 with TRBJ2-5, with 7 bases that match TRBD1. CDR3 size: 15 residues. V was pared by 0 bases and J by 4 bases, with 6 bases of the junction left unmatched. From germline, CDR1 is SGDLS and CDR2 YYNGEE. In DNA, the CDR3 is TGTGCCAGCAGCGTAGCCGGGACAGCCCTAGAGACCCAGTACTTC. Its translation: CASSVAGTALETQYF.